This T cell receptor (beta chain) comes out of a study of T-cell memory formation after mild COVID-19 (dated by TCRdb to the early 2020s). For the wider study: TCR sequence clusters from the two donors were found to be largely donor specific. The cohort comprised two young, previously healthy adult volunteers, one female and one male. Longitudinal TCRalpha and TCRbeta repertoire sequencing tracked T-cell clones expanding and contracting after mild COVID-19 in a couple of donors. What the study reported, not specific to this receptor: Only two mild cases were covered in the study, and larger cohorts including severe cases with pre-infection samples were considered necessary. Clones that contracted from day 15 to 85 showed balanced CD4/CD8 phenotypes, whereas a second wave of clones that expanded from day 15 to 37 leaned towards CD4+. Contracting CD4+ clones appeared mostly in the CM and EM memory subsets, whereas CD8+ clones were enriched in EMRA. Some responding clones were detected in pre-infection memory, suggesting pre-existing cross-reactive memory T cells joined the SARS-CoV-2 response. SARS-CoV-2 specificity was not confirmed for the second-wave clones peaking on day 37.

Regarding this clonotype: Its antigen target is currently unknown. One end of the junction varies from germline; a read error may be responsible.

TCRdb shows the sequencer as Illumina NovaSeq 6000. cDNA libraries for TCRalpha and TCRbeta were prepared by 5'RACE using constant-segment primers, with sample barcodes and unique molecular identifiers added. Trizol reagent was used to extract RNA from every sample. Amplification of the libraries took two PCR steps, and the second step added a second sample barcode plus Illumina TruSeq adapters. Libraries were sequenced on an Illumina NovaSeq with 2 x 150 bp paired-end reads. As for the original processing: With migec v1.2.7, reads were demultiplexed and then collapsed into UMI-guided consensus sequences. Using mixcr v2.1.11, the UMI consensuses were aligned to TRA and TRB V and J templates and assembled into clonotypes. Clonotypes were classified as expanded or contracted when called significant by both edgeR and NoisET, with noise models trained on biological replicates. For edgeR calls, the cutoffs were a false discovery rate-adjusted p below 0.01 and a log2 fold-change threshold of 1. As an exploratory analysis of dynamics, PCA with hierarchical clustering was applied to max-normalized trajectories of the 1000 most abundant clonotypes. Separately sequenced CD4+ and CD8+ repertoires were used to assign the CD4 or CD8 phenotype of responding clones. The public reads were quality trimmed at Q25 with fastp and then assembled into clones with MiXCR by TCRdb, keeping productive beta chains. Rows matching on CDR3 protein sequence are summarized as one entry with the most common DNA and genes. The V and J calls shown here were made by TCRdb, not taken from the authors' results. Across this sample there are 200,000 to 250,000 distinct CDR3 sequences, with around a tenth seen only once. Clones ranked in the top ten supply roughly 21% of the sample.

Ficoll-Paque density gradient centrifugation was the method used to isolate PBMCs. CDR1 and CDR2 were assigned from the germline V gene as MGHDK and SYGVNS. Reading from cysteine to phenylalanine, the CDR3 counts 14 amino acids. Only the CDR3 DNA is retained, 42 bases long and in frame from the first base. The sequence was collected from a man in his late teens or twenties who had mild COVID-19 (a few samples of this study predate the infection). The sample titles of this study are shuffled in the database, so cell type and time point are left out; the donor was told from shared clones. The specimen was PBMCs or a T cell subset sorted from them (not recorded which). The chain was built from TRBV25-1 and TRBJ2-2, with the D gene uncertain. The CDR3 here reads CASSVLGNAGELFF. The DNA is TGTGCCAGCAGTGTGCTGGGGAACGCCGGGGAGCTGTTTTTT.